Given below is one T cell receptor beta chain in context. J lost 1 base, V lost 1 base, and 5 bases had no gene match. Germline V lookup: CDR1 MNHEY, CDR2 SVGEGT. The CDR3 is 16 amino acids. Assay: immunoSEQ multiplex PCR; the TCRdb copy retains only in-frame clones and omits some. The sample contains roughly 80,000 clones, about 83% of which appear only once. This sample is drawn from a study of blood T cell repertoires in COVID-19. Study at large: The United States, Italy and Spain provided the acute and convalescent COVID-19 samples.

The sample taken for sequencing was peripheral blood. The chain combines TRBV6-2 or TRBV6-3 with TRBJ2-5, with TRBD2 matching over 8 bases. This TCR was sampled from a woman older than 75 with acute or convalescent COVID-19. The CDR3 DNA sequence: TGTGCCAGCAGTTACTGGGCGGGAGGTCTCCAAGAGACCCAGTACTTC. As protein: CASSYWAGGLQETQYF.